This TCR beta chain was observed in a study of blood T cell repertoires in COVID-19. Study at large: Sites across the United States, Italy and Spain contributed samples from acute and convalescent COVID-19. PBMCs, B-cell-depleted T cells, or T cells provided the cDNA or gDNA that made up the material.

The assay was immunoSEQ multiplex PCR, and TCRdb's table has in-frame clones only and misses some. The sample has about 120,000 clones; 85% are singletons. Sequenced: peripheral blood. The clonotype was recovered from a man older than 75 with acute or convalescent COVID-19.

CDR3 nucleotides: TGTGCCAGCAGGAAACAGGGTAACTACCAGCCCCAGCATTTT. This translates into CASRKQGNYQPQHF. The rearrangement links TRBV5-7 to TRBJ1-5; tentatively, D is TRBD1 (6 bases). TRBV5-7 is reported as an ORF; its role is uncertain. V was shortened by 5 bases and J by 7 bases, with 16 bases between the two germline ends. This CDR3 is 14 amino acids long.